The 15 T cell receptor beta chains reported below all come from one sample, sequenced in a study of T cell responses to AZD1222 COVID-19 vaccine. Generated by immunoSEQ multiplex PCR, the TCRdb table keeps only in-frame clones and is missing some. The sample consists of around 120,000 clones, about 88% of them appearing once. The starting material was peripheral blood, obtained on day 0 of AZD1222 vaccination. These receptors were collected from an adult in good health.

The rearrangement links TRBV5-8 to TRBJ2-3; TRBD1 agrees at 9 bases. The CDR3 is 15 amino acids. Germline V gives CDR1 SGHTS, CDR2 YDEGEE. Trimming cost V 0 bases and J 4 bases; bases outside gene matches: 3. The CDR3 here is CASSLGDRGADTQYF. The CDR3 coding sequence is TGTGCCAGCAGCTTGGGAGACAGGGGGGCAGATACGCAGTATTTT.

This clone was detected only a few times. The chain has TRBV4-2 and TRBJ1-6; 10 bases are a match to TRBD1. After removal of 0 bases from V and 10 bases from J, the junction contained 6 bases not matched to a gene. The CDR3 covers 16 residues. Germline CDR1 reads LGHNA; CDR2 reads YNFKEQ. CDR3 coding DNA: TGTGCCAGCAGCCAAGAAATAGGGACAGGGGAATCACCCCTCCACTTT. It is translated as CASSQEIGTGESPLHF.

The count of this clone is one. J is TRBJ1-1 and V is TRBV6-5; 10 nucleotides match TRBD1. CDR1 and CDR2 (germline): MNHEY, SVGAGI. This CDR3 is 16 amino acids long. V lost 0 bases to trimming and J lost 2 bases; unmatched junction nucleotides: 3. DNA of the CDR3: TGTGCCAGCAGTTACTCGGGACAGGGGACAAACACTGAAGCTTTCTTT. This encodes CASSYSGQGTNTEAFF.

Here the CDR3 reads CASSFPGALGYTF. In DNA, the CDR3 is TGTGCCAGCAGTTTCCCCGGGGCTCTCGGCTACACCTTC. The chain uses TRBV28 and TRBJ1-2; tentatively, D is TRBD1 (5 bases). CDR3 length: 13 residues. V was clipped by 3 bases and J by 8 bases, with 13 bases between them. Germline CDR1 is MDHEN and CDR2 is SYDVKM.

J is TRBJ1-4 and V is TRBV7-6; D is undetermined. The CDR3 contains 16 residues. V was trimmed by 2 bases and J by 7 bases, leaving 17 bases between them. CDR1 SGHVS and CDR2 FNYEAQ come from the germline V gene. CDR3 sequence (DNA): TGTGCCAGCAGCTTATTTAATAACGGTCGGGGTGAAAAACTGTTTTTT. Translating it yields CASSLFNNGRGEKLFF.

V usage is TRBV5-1 and J usage is TRBJ2-3; D uncertain. Germline-derived CDR1 and CDR2 are SGHRS and YFSETQ. The ends were cut back, 1 base at V and 4 bases at J, with 10 bases in the middle. The CDR3 consists of 14 residues. CDR3 coding DNA: TGCGCCAGCAGCTTGAGCCGGATCCCAGATACGCAGTATTTT. It translates to CASSLSRIPDTQYF.

The chain links TRBV3-1 (or the pseudogene TRBV3-2) to TRBJ2-1; a weak D match, TRBD2 (5 bases). This CDR3 spans 16 amino acids. With 0 bases removed from V and 7 bases from J, the gap between germline ends came to 16 bases. CDR1 and CDR2 (germline): LGHDT, YNNKEL (reference sequence). CDR3 protein: CASSQDPSGRGNEQFF. CDR3 DNA sequence: TGTGCCAGCAGCCAAGATCCCAGCGGCCGTGGTAATGAGCAGTTCTTC.

CDR3 nucleotides: TGCGCCAGCACCCAGACAGGGGCGTTTGGCGAGCAGTACTTC. This gives the protein CASTQTGAFGEQYF. This rearrangement joins TRBV10-1 to TRBJ2-7; the match to TRBD1 covers 8 bases. J lost 6 bases, V lost 7 bases, and 11 bases had no gene match. The CDR3 consists of 14 residues. Germline CDR1 and CDR2: WNHNN and SYGVQD (reference sequence).

J is TRBJ1-5 and V is TRBV28, with 7 bases aligning to TRBD1. Germline CDR1 MDHEN, CDR2 SYDVKM. The CDR3 length is 16 residues. Trimming at V came to 6 bases and at J to 7 bases, leaving 15 bases not matched to a gene. The CDR3 coding sequence is TGTGCCAGCAGAGTCCCGACAGGGTCCCATGGGCAGCCCCAGCATTTT. Translated, it gives CASRVPTGSHGQPQHF.

The CDR3 loop is CASSPPRASYNEQFF. Written as DNA, the CDR3 is TGTGCCAGCAGCCCCCCCAGGGCCTCCTACAATGAGCAGTTCTTC. This chain uses TRBV3-1 (or the pseudogene TRBV3-2) with TRBJ2-1; possibly TRBD1 for D (5 bases). The CDR3 length is 15 residues. V was shortened by 4 bases and J by 0 bases, with 10 bases between the two germline ends. Germline V lookup: CDR1 LGHDT, CDR2 YNNKEL (reference sequence).

The chain carries TRBV20-1 and TRBJ2-5, with D possibly matching TRBD1 (6 bases). The length of the CDR3 is 11 residues. The ends were cut back, 6 bases at V and 6 bases at J, with 11 bases in the middle. Germline V CDR1 and CDR2: DFQATT, SNEGSKA (reference sequence). This CDR3 reads CSAEDSKTQYF. For the CDR3, the DNA is TGCAGTGCAGAGGACAGCAAGACCCAGTACTTC.

The chain recombines TRBV19 with TRBJ2-7, with 7 bases identical to TRBD1. From germline, CDR1 is LNHDA and CDR2 SQIVND (reference sequence). The CDR3 sequence is 18 residues long. V shed 1 base, J shed 4 bases, and the junction held 16 bases outside the gene matches. The CDR3 region has the DNA TGTGCCAGTAGTATAGTCTTCATCGGGACAGCGGAATTATACGAGCAGTACTTC. Protein product: CASSIVFIGTAELYEQYF.

The chain uses TRBV7-8 and TRBJ1-5; 10 bases fit TRBD1. The CDR3 is 15 residues long. V shed 4 bases, J shed 4 bases, and the junction held 4 bases outside the gene matches. Germline CDR1 SGHVS, CDR2 FQNEAQ. The CDR3 DNA sequence: TGTGCCAGCAGCTCCCAGGACAGGGGGAATCAGCCCCAGCATTTT. Its translation: CASSSQDRGNQPQHF.

This clone was picked up a small number of times. The chain uses TRBV18 and TRBJ1-3; possible D gene TRBD1, 6 bases. V lost 3 bases and J lost 7, with 13 bases in between. Germline V gene lookup returns CDR1 KGHSH and CDR2 LQKENI. CDR3 length equals 14 residues. The CDR3 is CASSPSRGGNTIYF. For the CDR3, the DNA is TGTGCCAGCTCACCGAGCAGGGGCGGCAACACCATATATTTT.

J is TRBJ1-2 and V is TRBV30; no definite D call. This CDR3 region has 12 residues. V was clipped by 1 base and J by 6 bases, with 9 bases between them. Germline V gives CDR1 GTSNPN, CDR2 SVGIG (reference sequence). CDR3 residues: CAWSGKFDGYTF. CDR3 nucleotides: TGTGCCTGGAGTGGGAAGTTCGATGGCTACACCTTC.